Shown below are 10 T cell receptor beta chains from a single sample sequenced in a study of T-cell reconstitution after alpha-beta-depleted transplantation in children. Points from the study as a whole: One year post-transplant, T-cell counts and diversity were largely derived from T cells produced anew.

No cognate antigen is known for these TCRs. It was with unique molecular identifiers that the TCRbeta library was prepared. TCRdb analysed the PCR reads with MiXCR anew, one entry per CDR3 protein. The sample lists fewer than 350,000 distinct CDR3 sequences, approximately 7.3% occurring once. Source: peripheral blood, taken 360 days after TCRalphabeta/CD19-depleted stem cell transplant. These receptors all stem from a female patient under 10 years old who had a stem cell transplant for Fanconi anemia, so the T cells may come from the graft donor.

The rearrangement joins TRBV20-1 to TRBJ2-1; TRBD2 matches 11 bases. The germline gives CDR1 DFQATT, CDR2 SNEGSKA (reference sequence). Unmatched junction bases numbered 9, after V lost 2 bases and J lost 9 bases. The CDR3 extends over 15 amino acids. The CDR3 sequence: CSARRPGLAVGEQFF. The CDR3 DNA reads TGCAGTGCTAGAAGACCGGGACTAGCGGTCGGTGAGCAGTTCTTC.

This clonotype was seen many times. The chain combines TRBV20-1 with TRBJ2-3; 7 bases agree with TRBD2. J lost 2 bases, V lost 4 bases, and 6 bases had no gene match. Germline CDR1 and CDR2: DFQATT and SNEGSKA (reference sequence). The CDR3 extends over 14 amino acids. The CDR3 sequence: CSANRGDFTDTQYF. In nucleotides, the CDR3 is TGCAGTGCTAACCGGGGGGACTTCACAGATACGCAGTATTTT.

This rearrangement joins TRBV6-5 to TRBJ1-4, with a weak D call TRBD1 (5 bases). The V end was cut by 4 bases, the J end by 3 bases, with 9 bases between. CDR3 size: 14 residues. Germline V CDR1 and CDR2: MNHEY, SVGAGI. The CDR3 region is CASSSGRANEKLFF. CDR3 in DNA: TGTGCCAGCAGTTCGGGGCGGGCTAATGAAAAACTGTTTTTT.

There are a few counts of this clonotype. V is TRBV9 and J is TRBJ1-3, with unresolved D. The CDR3 loop spans 12 amino acids. V was pared by 3 bases and J by 4 bases, with 5 bases between. The germline CDR1 and CDR2 sequences are SGDLS and YYNGEE. In DNA form, the CDR3 reads TGTGCCAGCAGCGAGGACGGAAACACCATATATTTT. It yields the protein CASSEDGNTIYF. Combining the CDR3 with reference TRBV9 and TRBJ1-3 gives the whole variable domain DSGVTQTPKHLITATGQRVTLRCSPRSGDLSVYWYQQSLDQGLQFLIQYYNGEERAKGNILERFSAQQFPDLHSELNLSSLELGDSALYFCASSEDGNTIYFGEGSWLTVV.

This clonotype came up many times. The V and J genes are TRBV5-6 and TRBJ2-1; 12 nucleotides match TRBD1. The CDR3 consists of 17 residues. V shed 4 bases, J shed 13 bases, and the junction held 18 bases outside the gene matches. CDR1 is SGHDT and CDR2 is YYEEEE in the germline V gene. Here the CDR3 DNA reads TGTGCCAGCAGCATAAACCCGGGACAGGGGGCTGACCTAGCTCAGTTCTTC. Its protein product is CASSINPGQGADLAQFF.

This chain connects TRBV5-4 to TRBJ2-1; a possible D gene is TRBD1 (5 bases). The V end lost 1 base, the J end lost 10 bases, and 12 bases lay between the germline ends. Germline CDR1 is SGHNT and CDR2 is YYREEE (reference sequence). This CDR3 is 13 amino acids long. The CDR3 coding sequence is TGTGCCAGCAGCTTGTCAGGGCTGGGGGAGCAGTTCTTC. This translates into CASSLSGLGEQFF.

This clonotype has more than one count but fewer than ten. The CDR3 bases are TGTGCCAGCAGCAAGGGGACAGCCCACTTCTACGAGCAGTACTTC. It specifies CASSKGTAHFYEQYF. The gene calls are TRBV9 and TRBJ2-7; 7 bases align to TRBD1. CDR3 size: 15 residues. Germline-derived CDR1 and CDR2 are SGDLS and YYNGEE. The junction had 10 bases not matched to a gene; V was cut back by 4 bases and J by 3 bases.

This clonotype was detected ten times or more. The rearrangement joins TRBV6-4 to TRBJ2-3; TRBD2 aligns across 8 bases. V shed 3 bases, J shed 6 bases, and the junction held 8 bases outside the gene matches. Germline-derived CDR1 and CDR2 are MRHNA and SNTAGT. CDR3 length equals 15 residues. Here the CDR3 reads CASSDRAGGPDTQYF. DNA for the CDR3: TGTGCCAGCAGTGATCGCGCGGGGGGCCCCGATACGCAGTATTTT.

This clonotype was seen repeatedly, ten times or more. This rearrangement joins TRBV28 to TRBJ2-1; 8 positions match TRBD1. There are 17 residues in the CDR3. The junction had 10 bases not matched to a gene; V was cut back by 3 bases and J by 3 bases. The germline V gene has CDR1 MDHEN and CDR2 SYDVKM. Here the CDR3 reads CASSFSVIGQGYNEQFF. The CDR3 nucleotides read TGTGCCAGCAGTTTTTCAGTGATCGGACAGGGCTACAATGAGCAGTTCTTC.

This rearrangement joins TRBV11-1 to TRBJ2-2, with D perhaps being TRBD1 or TRBD2 (5 bases each). Germline CDR1 SGHAT, CDR2 FQDESV (reference sequence). This CDR3 comprises 18 residues. V was cut by 2 bases and J by 0 bases, with 16 bases left in between. The CDR3 DNA sequence: TGTGCCAGCAGCTTAAACCCCCGGGGCCCCGCGAACACCGGGGAGCTGTTTTTT. It codes for CASSLNPRGPANTGELFF.